This T cell receptor beta chain was captured by sequencing in a study of cytomegalovirus exposure and HLA in healthy donors. Assay: immunoSEQ multiplex PCR; the TCRdb copy retains only in-frame clones and omits some. The profile covers about 71,000 clones, with 85% to 95% appearing a single time and roughly 1.4% taken by the ten largest. Comments on this clone: Its antigen is unknown.

Study results and caveats: Rarity held for most TCR sequences, but there were some public TCRs that occurred in many donors.

The CDR3 length is 14 residues. Germline V gene sequence: CDR1 SGHNT, CDR2 YYREEE (reference sequence). Unmatched junction bases numbered 3, after V lost 4 bases and J lost 0 bases. Among the roughly 120 subjects of the validation cohort, separate from the approximately 660-subject first cohort, were the donors. The source of this sequence is a man aged 18 to 30 in good health and CMV-seropositive. The V gene is TRBV5-4, the J gene TRBJ1-1; 7 bases map to TRBD1. Sequenced input: PBMCs. CDR3 sequence: CASSLDRMNTEAFF. The CDR3 DNA reads as TGTGCCAGCAGCCTGGACAGGATGAACACTGAAGCTTTCTTT. The full variable domain, its missing parts supplied by reference TRBV5-4 and TRBJ1-1, is ETGVTQSPTHLIKTRGQQVTLRCSSQSGHNTVSWYQQALGQGPQFIFQYYREEENGRGNFPPRFSGLQFPNYSSELNVNALELDDSALYLCASSLDRMNTEAFFGQGTRLTVV.